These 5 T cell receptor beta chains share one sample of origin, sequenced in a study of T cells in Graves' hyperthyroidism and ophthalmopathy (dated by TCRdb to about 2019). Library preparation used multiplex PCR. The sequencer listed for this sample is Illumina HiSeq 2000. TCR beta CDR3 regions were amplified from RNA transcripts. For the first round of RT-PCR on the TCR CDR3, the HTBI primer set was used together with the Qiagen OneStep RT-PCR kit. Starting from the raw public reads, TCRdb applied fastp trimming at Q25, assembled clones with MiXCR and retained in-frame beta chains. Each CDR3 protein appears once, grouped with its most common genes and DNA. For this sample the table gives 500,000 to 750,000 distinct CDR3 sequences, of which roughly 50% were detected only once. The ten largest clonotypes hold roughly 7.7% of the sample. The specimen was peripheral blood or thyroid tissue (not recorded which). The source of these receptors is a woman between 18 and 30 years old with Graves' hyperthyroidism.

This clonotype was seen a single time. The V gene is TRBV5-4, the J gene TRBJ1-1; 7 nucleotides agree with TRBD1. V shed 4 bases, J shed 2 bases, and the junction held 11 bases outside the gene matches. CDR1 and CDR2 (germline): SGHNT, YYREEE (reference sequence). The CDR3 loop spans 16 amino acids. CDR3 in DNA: TGTGCCAGCAGCGCAGGGGGGGGAGGGGAAAACACTGAAGCTTTCTTT. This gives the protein CASSAGGGGENTEAFF.

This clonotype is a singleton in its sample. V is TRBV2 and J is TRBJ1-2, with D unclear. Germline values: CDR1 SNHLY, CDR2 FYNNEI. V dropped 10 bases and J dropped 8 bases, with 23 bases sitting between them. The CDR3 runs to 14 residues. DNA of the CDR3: TGTGCCAACATGTTGGCGGGAAGCCAAGGAGGCTACACCTTC. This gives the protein CANMLAGSQGGYTF.

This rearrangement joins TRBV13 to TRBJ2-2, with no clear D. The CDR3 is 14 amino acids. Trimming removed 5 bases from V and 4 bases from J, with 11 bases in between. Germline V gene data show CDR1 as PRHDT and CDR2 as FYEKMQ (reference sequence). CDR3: CASSPFSGTGELFF. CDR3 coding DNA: TGTGCCAGCAGCCCTTTTTCCGGCACCGGGGAGCTGTTTTTT.

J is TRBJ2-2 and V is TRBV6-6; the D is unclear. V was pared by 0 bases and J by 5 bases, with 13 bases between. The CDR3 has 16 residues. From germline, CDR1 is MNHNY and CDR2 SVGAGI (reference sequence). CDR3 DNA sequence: TGTGCCAGCAGTTACTCGTTGTCGAGGAGAACCGGGGAGCTGTTTTTT. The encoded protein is CASSYSLSRRTGELFF.

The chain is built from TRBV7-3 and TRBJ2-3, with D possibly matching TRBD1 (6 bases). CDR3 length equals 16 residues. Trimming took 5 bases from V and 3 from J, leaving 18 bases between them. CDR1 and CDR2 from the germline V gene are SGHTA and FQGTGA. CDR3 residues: CASSLTGAAITDTQYF. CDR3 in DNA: TGTGCCAGCAGCCTGACAGGAGCGGCGATAACAGATACGCAGTATTTT.